This section outlines one TCR beta chain sequence together with its context. As yet, its antigen is unknown. V was pared by 2 bases and J by 0 bases, with 14 bases between. This CDR3 contains 18 residues. The germline gives CDR1 ENHRY, CDR2 SYGVKD. Disease duration under 2 months; hyperthyroidism patients were aged 18 to 65. The PBMCs had their origin in roughly 9.8 ml of fresh peripheral blood. The data were obtained in a study of T cells in Graves' hyperthyroidism and ophthalmopathy. General study results and limits: The model foresaw ophthalmopathy a median roughly 6 months prior to onset. The blood repertoire included most of the expanded thyroid clonotypes above 0.001.

Using RNA transcripts as the source, TCR beta CDR3 regions were amplified. The TCR CDR3 first-round RT-PCR relied on the HTBI primer set. TCRdb fed the multiplex PCR reads into MiXCR, producing one record per CDR3 protein. This sample has roughly 740,000 distinct CDR3 sequences, with around 15% found just once. The V call is TRBV10-3, the J call TRBJ2-6; D is undetermined. The sequencing input was blood. This TCR came from a young man with Graves' hyperthyroidism. In DNA form, the CDR3 reads TGTGCCATCAGTGAGAGATACCTGAGTCCCTCTGGGGCCAACGTCCTGACTTTC. Its protein product is CAISERYLSPSGANVLTF.